A single sample gave rise to the 32 T cell receptor beta chains below, sequenced in a study of CD8 T cells in Susac syndrome. RNA amounts of about 0.5 to 1 ug underwent reverse transcription with random hexamers. TCRdb independently ran MiXCR on the immunoSEQ multiplex PCR reads; one entry per CDR3 protein. The repertoire consists of about 240,000 distinct CDR3 sequences, with approximately 95% occurring once and the leading ten covering about 0.1%. Sequencing was carried out using CD4+ T cells from PBMCs. These receptors originate from a human donor with Susac syndrome.

This clonotype showed up just once. The chain combines TRBV5-1 with TRBJ2-7; 10 bases agree with TRBD1. Germline loops: CDR1 SGHRS, CDR2 YFSETQ. The ends lost 2 bases at V and 4 bases at J; junction bases unmatched: 3. The CDR3 extends over 14 amino acids. The CDR3 sequence is CASSFPGQGYEQYF. CDR3 bases: TGCGCCAGCAGCTTTCCGGGACAGGGGTACGAGCAGTACTTC.

This clonotype was found once. V is TRBV24-1 and J is TRBJ2-1; the match to TRBD2 covers 16 bases. Trimming at V came to 9 bases and at J to 1 base, leaving 2 bases not matched to a gene. CDR3 length equals 16 residues. Germline V CDR1 and CDR2: KGHDR, SFDVKD. The CDR3 protein is CATSGLAGGSYNEQFF. CDR3 in DNA: TGTGCCACCTCGGGACTAGCGGGAGGGTCCTACAATGAGCAGTTCTTC.

This chain connects TRBV7-3 to TRBJ1-2; D might be TRBD1 (5 bases). Per the germline V gene, CDR1 is SGHTA and CDR2 is FQGTGA. The CDR3 is 16 amino acids. The ends were cut back, 6 bases at V and 4 bases at J, with 21 bases in the middle. CDR3 loop: CASSPQGAGTPYGYTF. CDR3 nucleotide sequence: TGTGCCAGCAGTCCCCAAGGGGCGGGAACTCCCTATGGCTACACCTTC.

The chain carries TRBV20-1 and TRBJ2-1, with D possibly matching TRBD2 (5 bases). CDR1 and CDR2 (germline): DFQATT, SNEGSKA (reference sequence). The CDR3 contains 13 residues. Trimming left V 5 bases short and J 6 bases short, with 14 bases between. CDR3 in DNA: TGCAGTGCTCTAACTTCAGGAGGCAATGAGCAGTTCTTC. This translates into CSALTSGGNEQFF.

The rearrangement links TRBV7-2 to TRBJ2-7; TRBD2 matches at 10 bases. Germline CDR1 is SGHTA and CDR2 is FQGNSA. Unmatched junction bases numbered 11, after V lost 1 base and J lost 2 bases. The CDR3 sequence is 18 residues long. This CDR3 is CASSLVGSGRQGAYEQYF. The CDR3 nucleotides read TGTGCCAGCAGCTTAGTTGGTAGCGGGAGGCAAGGGGCCTACGAGCAGTACTTC.

The chain uses TRBV19 and TRBJ1-5, with 9 nucleotides matching TRBD1. The CDR3 runs 15 residues. V trimming: 9 bases; J trimming: 5 bases; junction bases outside the gene matches: 11. Per germline, CDR1 LNHDA and CDR2 SQIVND (reference sequence). DNA of the CDR3: TGTGCCAGCAGCTCCGGGACAGGGAAGCATCAGCCCCAGCATTTT. This encodes CASSSGTGKHQPQHF.

The rearrangement joins TRBV28 to TRBJ2-1; 14 bases align to TRBD2. Germline V CDR1 and CDR2: MDHEN, SYDVKM. CDR3 length: 16 residues. Trimming cost V 8 bases and J 15 bases; bases outside gene matches: 18. CDR3 loop: CASFTAGTSGRFLAFF. The CDR3 nucleotides are TGTGCCAGCTTTACCGCCGGGACTAGCGGGAGATTCTTGGCGTTCTTC.

This chain links TRBV13 with TRBJ2-7; the match to TRBD2 covers 12 bases. Germline lookup yields CDR1 PRHDT and CDR2 FYEKMQ (reference sequence). J lost 4 bases, V lost 5 bases, and 6 bases had no gene match. CDR3 length equals 15 residues. The CDR3 DNA reads as TGTGCCAGCAGCCCTAGCGGGAGGGCCGGGTACGAGCAGTACTTC. It codes for CASSPSGRAGYEQYF.

The chain carries TRBV7-8 and TRBJ1-2; tentatively, D is TRBD1 (6 bases). Per the germline V gene, CDR1 is SGHVS and CDR2 is FQNEAQ. V was pared by 0 bases and J by 3 bases, with 14 bases between. The CDR3 is 16 amino acids. CDR3 sequence (DNA): TGTGCCAGCAGCTTAGCGCTCGGGGGGCAAGACTATGGCTACACCTTC. Its translation: CASSLALGGQDYGYTF.

The CDR3 protein is CASSPDRRQDNYGYTF. The CDR3 coding sequence is TGTGCCAGCAGTCCCGACCGTCGACAGGATAACTATGGCTACACCTTC. This chain links TRBV6-2 or TRBV6-3 with TRBJ1-2; D may be TRBD1 (6 bases). Germline CDR1 is MNHEY and CDR2 is SVGEGT. The CDR3 covers 16 residues. V dropped 5 bases and J dropped 1 base, with 17 bases sitting between them.

V and J are TRBV29-1 and TRBJ2-3; D call uncertain. The CDR3 extends over 14 amino acids. V lost 0 bases and J 7 bases, leaving 14 bases between the germline ends. Germline V CDR1 and CDR2: SQVTM, ANQGSEA. The CDR3 reads CSVEESNSPYTQYF. The DNA for the CDR3 is TGCAGCGTTGAAGAAAGCAACTCACCCTATACGCAGTATTTT.

This CDR3 reads CSVGRDRNYGYTF. The CDR3 DNA reads TGCAGCGTTGGAAGGGACAGAAACTATGGCTACACCTTC. The gene calls are TRBV29-1 and TRBJ1-2; 7 positions match TRBD1. The CDR3 is 13 residues long. Trimming cost V 4 bases and J 2 bases; bases outside gene matches: 4. Germline-derived CDR1 and CDR2 are SQVTM and ANQGSEA.

This chain connects TRBV20-1 to TRBJ2-5; 9 positions match TRBD2. J lost 2 bases, V lost 5 bases, and 9 bases had no gene match. This CDR3 comprises 15 residues. The germline V gene encodes CDR1 DFQATT and CDR2 SNEGSKA (reference sequence). CDR3 nucleotides: TGCAGTGCTCGGGTTAGCGGGAGAGGTCAAGAGACCCAGTACTTC. This translates into CSARVSGRGQETQYF.

V gene TRBV30 combines with J gene TRBJ2-3; D is unclear. Trimming stripped 4 bases from V and 0 bases from J, with 8 bases between. The CDR3 contains 13 residues. Germline CDR1 and CDR2: GTSNPN and SVGIG (reference sequence). The DNA of the CDR3 is TGTGCCTGGACAGTCAGGAGCACAGATACGCAGTATTTT. The encoded protein is CAWTVRSTDTQYF.

This sequence joins TRBV29-1 and TRBJ1-5; the D gene is possibly TRBD1 (6 bases). The CDR3 runs 13 residues. Germline V gene data show CDR1 as SQVTM and CDR2 as ANQGSEA. V shed 4 bases and J shed 4 bases, with 11 bases lying between them. Here the CDR3 reads CSVGGQINQPQHF. The CDR3 DNA sequence: TGCAGCGTTGGGGGGCAGATTAATCAGCCCCAGCATTTT.

The V call is TRBV3-1, the J call TRBJ2-1, with unresolved D. From germline, CDR1 is LGHDT and CDR2 YNNKEL (reference sequence). V shed 4 bases and J shed 0 bases, with 7 bases lying between them. CDR3 length: 14 amino acids. CDR3 DNA sequence: TGTGCCAGCAGCCTCGTATACTCCTACAATGAGCAGTTCTTC. This codes for CASSLVYSYNEQFF.

V usage is TRBV9 and J usage is TRBJ1-1; no clear D. V was pared by 1 base and J by 4 bases, with 5 bases between. The CDR3 runs 12 residues. Germline V gives CDR1 SGDLS, CDR2 YYNGEE. The CDR3 here is CASSVKGTEAFF. Here the CDR3 DNA reads TGTGCCAGCAGCGTAAAGGGCACTGAAGCTTTCTTT.

This sequence joins TRBV9 and TRBJ2-7; D is perhaps TRBD2 (6 bases). Germline values: CDR1 SGDLS, CDR2 YYNGEE. V was pared by 2 bases and J by 4 bases, with 13 bases between. The CDR3 has 14 residues. The CDR3 loop reads CASSVGYGGYEQYF. CDR3 bases: TGTGCCAGCAGCGTCGGATACGGAGGGTACGAGCAGTACTTC.

The chain recombines TRBV29-1 with TRBJ2-7; D might be TRBD1 or TRBD2, each matching 5 bases. The CDR3 length is 12 residues. CDR1 and CDR2 from the germline V gene are SQVTM and ANQGSEA. V was cut by 5 bases and J by 5 bases, with 13 bases left in between. This CDR3 reads CSVQVSGHEQYF. The CDR3, as DNA: TGCAGCGTTCAAGTCTCGGGACACGAGCAGTACTTC.

The chain is built from TRBV28 and TRBJ1-1; 8 nucleotides agree with TRBD1. Germline V gene data show CDR1 as MDHEN and CDR2 as SYDVKM. V gave up 5 bases and J gave up 1 base; unmatched junction bases: 6. This CDR3 spans 15 amino acids. The CDR3: CASSGSGQGNTEAFF. CDR3 sequence (DNA): TGTGCCAGCAGTGGCAGCGGACAGGGGAACACTGAAGCTTTCTTT.

As for this clonotype: At one boundary the junction diverges from the germline segment, which might be a read error. The rearrangement uses TRBV9 and TRBJ2-4; D perhaps matches TRBD1 (6 bases). There are 11 residues in the CDR3. Germline assignment: CDR1 SGDLS and CDR2 YYNGEE. In DNA, the CDR3 is TGTGCCAGCAGCGTAGGGGACATACAGTACTTC. It yields the protein CASSVGDIQYF.

The chain is built from TRBV5-8 and TRBJ1-2; D gene unclear. The V gene lost 2 bases and the J gene lost 4 bases, with 12 bases spanning the gap. CDR1 and CDR2 from the germline V gene are SGHTS and YDEGEE. CDR3 length: 14 residues. CDR3 nucleotides: TGTGCCAGCAGCTTACCGGACTGGGGCTATGGCTACACCTTC. Amino acid sequence: CASSLPDWGYGYTF.

V usage is TRBV7-3 and J usage is TRBJ1-2, with TRBD1 identical over 7 bases. Trimming removed 4 bases from V and 8 bases from J; junction bases left unmatched: 10. The CDR3 is 14 residues long. Germline V gene data show CDR1 as SGHTA and CDR2 as FQGTGA. CDR3 DNA: TGTGCCAGCAGCTATCTCGGGGACAGACAAGGCTACACCTTC. It translates to CASSYLGDRQGYTF.

The V and J genes are TRBV12-3 or TRBV12-4 and TRBJ2-5, with TRBD2 as a possible D gene (5 bases). V lost 7 bases to trimming and J lost 7 bases, with 10 bases between them. The CDR3 sequence is 11 residues long. The DNA for the CDR3 is TGTGCCAGCACACTCCGGGGGACCCAGTACTTC. Protein product: CASTLRGTQYF.

This clonotype was counted once. This chain connects TRBV24-1 to TRBJ1-2; possible D gene TRBD1, 5 bases. Trimming pared 5 bases from V and 3 bases from J, leaving 12 bases between. Germline V gives CDR1 KGHDR, CDR2 SFDVKD. This CDR3 contains 14 residues. CDR3 region: CATSGGVMDYGYTF. The CDR3 DNA is TGTGCCACCAGTGGAGGGGTTATGGACTATGGCTACACCTTC.

V and J are TRBV3-1 and TRBJ1-2; D call uncertain. This CDR3 region has 13 residues. Trimming pared 1 base from V and 6 bases from J, leaving 9 bases between. CDR1 and CDR2 (germline): LGHDT, YNNKEL (reference sequence). CDR3 loop: CASSQGGSHGYTF. In DNA, the CDR3 is TGTGCCAGCAGCCAAGGGGGTTCGCATGGCTACACCTTC.

This chain connects TRBV3-1 to TRBJ2-7, with TRBD2 matching 10 bases. This CDR3 has 15 amino acids. Germline trimming cut 1 base from V and 4 bases from J; bases unmatched to any gene: 4. Germline V gives CDR1 LGHDT, CDR2 YNNKEL (reference sequence). In DNA, the CDR3 is TGTGCCAGCAGCCAAGTAGCTAGCGGGAGTTACGAGCAGTACTTC. Translation gives CASSQVASGSYEQYF.

The V gene is TRBV9, the J gene TRBJ1-2; 10 bases are shared with TRBD1. J lost 5 bases, V lost 0 bases, and 4 bases had no gene match. The CDR3 is 15 residues long. Germline CDR1 reads SGDLS; CDR2 reads YYNGEE. The CDR3 coding sequence is TGTGCCAGCAGCGTAGAGGACAGGGGGTTTTATGGCTACACCTTC. It encodes CASSVEDRGFYGYTF.

The V and J genes are TRBV30 and TRBJ1-1; weak D call: TRBD1 (6 bases). V lost 4 bases, J lost 5 bases, and 14 bases lay in between. The CDR3 length is 13 residues. Germline V CDR1 and CDR2: GTSNPN, SVGIG (reference sequence). The CDR3 DNA sequence: TGTGCCTGGAAGGGGGGGCTGTGGACTGAAGCTTTCTTT. Translating gives CAWKGGLWTEAFF.

The gene calls are TRBV7-9 and TRBJ2-5; 7 nucleotides match TRBD1. This CDR3 comprises 15 residues. In germline, CDR1 is SEHNR, CDR2 FQNEAQ (reference sequence). V lost 3 bases, J lost 11 bases, and 15 bases stayed unmatched. This CDR3 is CASSFPTGQISFQYF. The DNA of the CDR3 is TGTGCCAGCAGCTTCCCTACGGGACAGATTTCCTTTCAGTACTTC.

The rearrangement links TRBV9 to TRBJ2-1; D may correspond to TRBD1 or TRBD2 (5 bases each). The V gene lost 8 bases and the J gene lost 10 bases, with 7 bases spanning the gap. Germline assignment: CDR1 SGDLS and CDR2 YYNGEE. The CDR3 is 9 amino acids. CDR3 nucleotide sequence: TGTGCCAGTGGGACGGAGCAGTTCTTC. Protein product: CASGTEQFF.

The chain carries TRBV3-1 and TRBJ2-5, with 8 bases lining up with TRBD1. CDR1 is LGHDT, CDR2 YNNKEL, per germline (reference sequence). The CDR3 extends over 15 amino acids. J lost 5 bases, V lost 4 bases, and 9 bases had no gene match. The CDR3 bases are TGTGCCAGCAGCCCACGGACAGGGAAAAGCGAGACCCAGTACTTC. This encodes CASSPRTGKSETQYF.